The subject of this entry is one T cell receptor (beta chain). This clone came up a few times. It lacks a known antigen. Per-base qualities were not stored, and no clone one base away is much larger. From the cysteine up to the phenylalanine, the CDR3 has a length of 12 residues. The entry retains the CDR3 DNA only, 36 bases that are in frame from base 1. The germline V gene (reference sequence) provides CDR1 SEHNR and CDR2 FQNEAQ. V loses 3 bases, J loses 10 bases, and the germline ends lie 12 bases apart. The donors were healthy, HIV-negative adults who had no recently reported acute infections or vaccinations. Every donor was a Caucasian adult residing in Nashville, Tennessee, USA. CD4+ T cells were enriched through magnetic negative selection, after which naive cells were positively selected on CD45RA and the remaining negative fraction served as the memory subset. Blood was collected by leukapheresis, and PBMCs were isolated by Ficoll-Histopaque density gradient centrifugation and then cryopreserved in liquid nitrogen vapor phase. Purity and quantity of every magnetically sorted T cell population were checked by analytical flow cytometry. Genomic DNA was isolated from every sorted fraction and measured by UV absorbance on a Nanodrop 2000c.

These data are taken from a study of shared clonotypes between healthy human individuals (TCRdb year 2020). For the wider study: The cohort comprised a couple of women and a few men aged 18 to 49 years. To increase sequencing depth and limit assay-specific biases, TCR repertoire library preparation and sequencing were carried out by different laboratories using diverse techniques. Blood TCR repertoires of four to six healthy adults were deeply sequenced to estimate repertoire size and the extent of clonotype sharing between individuals. For each donor, CD4 naive and CD4 memory were each run on three plates, CD8 naive on two plates, and CD8 memory on one plate. Between about 0.8 and 8.9 billion PBMCs per donor were obtained by leukapheresis.

TCR CDR3 regions were amplified from genomic DNA by multiplex PCR using the deep immunoSEQ assay. Genomic DNA extracted from each cell subset was distributed evenly over all wells of several immunoSEQ 96-well plates, and each plate served as one replicate. For sorted subsets, 200 ng of genomic DNA, equivalent to 25,000 to 30,000 T cell genomes, went into each replicate PCR. The purified libraries were quantified using a Qubit 3.0 fluorometer, sized with a Bioanalyzer 2100, and then quantified again using the KAPA Library Quantification kit. Every immunoSEQ 96-well plate was sequenced on a separate single-read 150-cycle Illumina NextSeq 550 flow cell. The authors processed their data as follows. Because only junctional sequences without quality scores were contained in the immunoSEQ output, filtering matching that applied to full-length reads could not be performed. To assign V/J genes and CDR3, sequences were annotated against IMGT germline references using PyIR, a Python wrapper for IgBLAST v1.9. Reads with weak V/J assignments (E-value above 1e-6), missing CDR3, stop codons, out-of-frame junctions, or ambiguous translated residues were removed. V3J clonotypes were defined by identical inferred V gene, J gene, and CDR3 amino acid sequence. Percentage overlap between repertoires was computed as shared unique clonotypes divided by the size of the smaller repertoire. Three approaches were used to assess repertoire richness: RTK rarefaction, the Chao1 estimator, and Recon v2.1 estimates of unobserved clonotypes. OLGA was used to compute generation probabilities for all TCRbeta clonotypes that the gDNA method yielded from several donors. TCRdb stores this immuneACCESS table with in-frame sequences only. Part of the clones is absent; in the studies checked, under half of the shortfall reflects unresolved V genes, and no reason is known for the rest. V, J and clone size derive from that table, while D and trimming were established from the DNA sequence. The sample has approximately 500,000 clones on record, 90% to 96% of them singletons. In total, the top ten clones hold 0.06% of the sample.

General conclusions and limits of the study: Only blood was sampled, and tissue TCR repertoires likely differ from those in blood. Larger estimated clonotype richness was generally found for naive subsets than for memory subsets. The small number of donors limited the genetic and exposure-history diversity represented. Pairwise subsampling indicated that sequencing depth was expected to affect the degree of clonotype sharing among donors. Rarefaction of sorted-subset datasets indicated incomplete sequencing despite the large sequencing depth. Compared with non-shared clonotypes, the clonotypes found in all four sorted-subset donors had higher generation probabilities. Across a handful of donors, roughly 5% of naive CD4, approximately 4% of naive CD8, approximately 2.5% of memory CD4, and approximately 0.4% of memory CD8 clonotypes were shared.

Material: naive CD4+ T cells sorted from blood. Per the publication, the cell subset or site label means: CD45RA+ positively selected. The V and J genes are TRBV7-9 and TRBJ1-1; a confident D gene designation cannot be given. The TCR comes from a woman aged 30 to 39 in good health. The CDR3 protein is CASSLLIGGAFF. The DNA sequence reads TGTGCCAGCAGCTTGTTAATAGGAGGAGCTTTCTTT.